A single sample is the source of the 26 T cell receptor beta chains below, sequenced in a study of T cells in Graves' hyperthyroidism and ophthalmopathy. TCR beta CDR3 sequences were amplified from RNA transcripts. The study used the HTBI primer set for a first-round RT-PCR of the TCR CDR3. TCRdb reprocessed the multiplex PCR reads with MiXCR, giving one entry per CDR3 protein. The sample has about 600,000 distinct CDR3 sequences; more than 14% are singletons. Sequenced sample: blood. The receptors here all came from a woman aged 45-65 years with Graves' ophthalmopathy.

This clonotype was counted ten times or more. The V and J genes are TRBV7-2 and TRBJ2-5; 15 bases are shared with TRBD2. The trim removed 5 bases at V and 2 bases at J, leaving 3 bases unmatched. Germline loops: CDR1 SGHTA, CDR2 FQGNSA. The CDR3 extends over 16 amino acids. The CDR3 reads CASSTGLAGGQETQYF. The CDR3 nucleotides are TGTGCCAGCAGCACCGGACTAGCGGGAGGGCAAGAGACCCAGTACTTC.

This chain links TRBV6-1 with TRBJ1-4; 8 nucleotides match TRBD1. Germline CDR1 and CDR2: MNHNS and SASEGT. The CDR3 totals 14 residues. V was pared by 5 bases and J by 7 bases, with 6 bases of the junction left unmatched. The CDR3 DNA is TGTGCCAGCAGTACAGGGGGGGGGAGTGAAAAACTGTTTTTT. It translates to CASSTGGGSEKLFF.

This sequence joins TRBV19 and TRBJ1-2; D is ambiguous. Per germline, CDR1 LNHDA and CDR2 SQIVND (reference sequence). Trimming took off 7 bases at V and 1 base at J, with 10 bases between the two ends. This CDR3 is 13 amino acids long. CDR3 in DNA: TGTGCCAGTACGTTTGGGAGTAACTATGGCTACACCTTC. This codes for CASTFGSNYGYTF.

This clonotype was found a few times. The chain joins TRBV19 to TRBJ1-1; 8 bases map to TRBD1. The V segment lost 6 bases and the J segment 3 bases; nucleotides outside the gene matches: 3. This CDR3 has 13 residues. Germline CDR1 and CDR2: LNHDA and SQIVND (reference sequence). Here the CDR3 DNA reads TGTGCCAGTAGGCGGGACAGGCACACTGAAGCTTTCTTT. It yields the protein CASRRDRHTEAFF.

This clonotype was observed many times. Written as DNA, the CDR3 is TGTGCCAGCAGTGAACACGGGATTCAACTCCGAGGCACTGAAGCTTTCTTT. It translates to CASSEHGIQLRGTEAFF. The rearrangement joins TRBV25-1 to TRBJ1-1, with D uncertain. CDR3 length equals 17 residues. From germline, CDR1 is MGHDK and CDR2 SYGVNS. The ends were cut back, 2 bases at V and 4 bases at J, with 20 bases in the middle.

This clonotype turned up a few times. This sequence joins TRBV20-1 and TRBJ2-1; 7 bases agree with TRBD2. The V and J ends lost 5 bases and 9 bases, in that order; junction bases with no gene match: 13. The CDR3 covers 14 residues. Germline V gives CDR1 DFQATT, CDR2 SNEGSKA (reference sequence). CDR3 nucleotides: TGCAGTGCTCCTACTCGTTGGACTAGACCTGAGCAGTTCTTC. Translated, it gives CSAPTRWTRPEQFF.

This clonotype came up many times. This chain links TRBV6-2 or TRBV6-3 with TRBJ2-3; TRBD2 aligns across 9 bases. Germline assignment: CDR1 MNHEY and CDR2 SVGEGT. After removal of 7 bases from V and 2 bases from J, the junction contained 4 bases not matched to a gene. The CDR3 is 14 amino acids. The CDR3 DNA sequence: TGTGCCAGCAATCTAGCGGGAACCACAGATACGCAGTATTTT. Translation gives CASNLAGTTDTQYF.

The rearrangement joins TRBV6-1 to TRBJ2-7; D is possibly TRBD1 or TRBD2 (7 bases each). The CDR3 totals 15 residues. From germline, CDR1 is MNHNS and CDR2 SASEGT. The germline V and J ends were trimmed by 4 bases and 5 bases, with 18 bases remaining between them. Here the CDR3 reads CASSGRQGLLDEQYF. The CDR3 DNA reads as TGTGCCAGCAGTGGTCGACAGGGACTATTGGACGAGCAGTACTTC.

This clonotype was observed a handful of times. The rearrangement joins TRBV5-1 to TRBJ2-2, with 8 bases identical to TRBD2. Germline V CDR1 and CDR2: SGHRS, YFSETQ. CDR3 length: 15 residues. J gave up 6 bases and V 1 base, and 5 bases lay outside the gene matches. The CDR3 sequence: CASSLFGGEPGELFF. In DNA form, the CDR3 reads TGCGCCAGCAGCTTGTTCGGGGGGGAGCCCGGGGAGCTGTTTTTT.

This clonotype was recorded a few times. The chain employs TRBV10-1 and TRBJ2-1; 8 positions agree with TRBD2. Germline values: CDR1 WNHNN, CDR2 SYGVQD (reference sequence). Trimming at V came to 6 bases and at J to 5 bases, leaving 9 bases not matched to a gene. The CDR3 is made up of 15 amino acids. The CDR3 DNA is TGCGCCAGCAGGGACGGGACGGGAGGGGACAATGAGCAGTTCTTC. It yields the protein CASRDGTGGDNEQFF.

Here the CDR3 DNA reads TGTGCCAGCAGCACCAAGACTAGCTCCGGCTCCTACAATGAGCAGTTCTTC. It is translated as CASSTKTSSGSYNEQFF. The chain has TRBV9 and TRBJ2-1; the match to TRBD2 covers 7 bases. The germline CDR1 and CDR2 sequences are SGDLS and YYNGEE. The CDR3 loop spans 17 amino acids. Germline trimming cut 4 bases from V and 0 bases from J; bases unmatched to any gene: 10.

This chain connects TRBV29-1 to TRBJ1-4; D is unclear. Trimming cost V 6 bases and J 2 bases, with 13 bases left between them. The CDR3 runs 14 residues. Germline V gene data show CDR1 as SQVTM and CDR2 as ANQGSEA. The CDR3 nucleotides are TGCAGCGTATACTTGGGATTTACTAATGAAAAACTGTTTTTT. Its protein is CSVYLGFTNEKLFF.

This clonotype has ten or more counts. The rearrangement uses TRBV3-1 and TRBJ2-3, with D uncertain. V lost 0 bases and J 7 bases, leaving 14 bases between the germline ends. Germline V gives CDR1 LGHDT, CDR2 YNNKEL (reference sequence). This CDR3 is 15 amino acids long. CDR3 amino acids: CASSQDTRPGNTQYF. CDR3 coding DNA: TGTGCCAGCAGCCAAGATACCCGACCAGGCAATACGCAGTATTTT.

This clonotype has only a few counts. The chain links TRBV12-3 or TRBV12-4 to TRBJ1-4, with a tentative D call TRBD1 (5 bases). V was shortened by 6 bases and J by 13 bases, with 15 bases between the two germline ends. The CDR3 spans 12 residues. CDR3 DNA: TGTGCCAGCAGCCGGGACTTTGGGAGACTGTTTTTT. Protein: CASSRDFGRLFF.

The V call is TRBV7-6, the J call TRBJ2-7; 8 nucleotides align to TRBD2. Germline CDR1 is SGHVS and CDR2 is FNYEAQ. V shed 0 bases and J 2 bases; nucleotides not matched to a gene: 12. The CDR3 consists of 18 residues. CDR3 nucleotides: TGTGCCAGCAGCTTAGCGGAGGGCCAAAGCGGGAGAGCCTACGAGCAGTACTTC. It encodes CASSLAEGQSGRAYEQYF.

This clonotype came up a few times. The chain joins TRBV7-9 to TRBJ2-2; no definite D call. CDR1 is SEHNR, CDR2 FQNEAQ, per germline (reference sequence). The CDR3 runs 14 residues. V was pared by 3 bases and J by 6 bases, with 11 bases between. CDR3 in amino acids: CASSFRLGSGELFF. The CDR3 nucleotides are TGTGCCAGCAGCTTTCGACTGGGGTCCGGGGAGCTGTTTTTT. Using reference TRBV7-9 and TRBJ2-2 for the parts outside the CDR3, the full variable domain is DTGVSQNPRHKITKRGQNVTFRCDPISEHNRLYWYRQTLGQGPEFLTYFQNEAQLEKSRLLSDRFSAERPKGSFSTLEIQRTEQGDSAMYLCASSFRLGSGELFFGEGSRLTVL.

The chain joins TRBV5-4 to TRBJ1-2; 8 nucleotides match TRBD1. In germline, CDR1 is SGHNT, CDR2 YYREEE (reference sequence). Trimming at V came to 4 bases and at J to 4 bases, leaving 6 bases not matched to a gene. The CDR3 runs to 14 residues. CDR3 sequence: CASSTRDRLYGYTF. In DNA, the CDR3 is TGTGCCAGCAGCACCCGGGACAGGCTCTATGGCTACACCTTC.

This clonotype was counted many times. V and J are TRBV28 and TRBJ2-7; D possibly corresponds to TRBD2 (6 bases). Germline V lookup: CDR1 MDHEN, CDR2 SYDVKM. V was cut by 3 bases and J by 0 bases, with 12 bases left in between. The CDR3 runs to 15 residues. The DNA for the CDR3 is TGTGCCAGCAGTTTTAGGGACTTATACTCCTACGAGCAGTACTTC. This codes for CASSFRDLYSYEQYF.

This clonotype was seen at least ten times. The CDR3: CASSPKRERYNEQFF. CDR3 nucleotide sequence: TGTGCCAGCAGCCCCAAGCGGGAGCGCTACAATGAGCAGTTCTTC. This chain links TRBV11-2 with TRBJ2-1; TRBD2 agrees at 8 bases. Germline V gene sequence: CDR1 SGHAT, CDR2 FQNNGV. Trimming cost V 5 bases and J 3 bases; bases outside gene matches: 6. The CDR3 runs 15 residues.

This clonotype was found many times. V and J are TRBV7-9 and TRBJ2-3; 10 nucleotides agree with TRBD2. V was clipped by 1 base and J by 0 bases; unmatched bases: 4. Looked up from germline, CDR1 is SEHNR and CDR2 is FQNEAQ (reference sequence). The CDR3 has 17 amino acids. The CDR3 reads CASSLVSTSGSTDTQYF. The CDR3 coding sequence is TGTGCCAGCAGCTTAGTGTCGACTAGCGGGAGCACAGATACGCAGTATTTT.

The rearrangement uses TRBV6-1 and TRBJ2-1; D is undetermined. The germline V gene has CDR1 MNHNS and CDR2 SASEGT. This CDR3 region has 12 residues. Trimming took off 1 base at V and 9 bases at J, with 7 bases between the two ends. In DNA, the CDR3 is TGTGCCAGCAGTGAAGTCCCCAGTGAGCAGTTCTTC. Its protein is CASSEVPSEQFF.

The table lists this clonotype with many counts. The gene calls are TRBV20-1 and TRBJ2-7; 11 bases are a match to TRBD2. V dropped 3 bases and J dropped 4; count of bases not matched to a gene: 5. This CDR3 has 14 residues. Germline V lookup: CDR1 DFQATT, CDR2 SNEGSKA (reference sequence). This chain's CDR3 is CSASPSGRNYEQYF. Here the CDR3 DNA reads TGCAGTGCTAGCCCTAGCGGGAGGAATTACGAGCAGTACTTC.

About this clonotype: Just one base apart from a much larger clone, this may be a read error. The conserved closing phenylalanine or tryptophan is absent in this CDR3, likely reflecting a read error. V gene TRBV6-1 combines with J gene TRBJ2-3; TRBD2 aligns across 9 bases. The germline gives CDR1 MNHNS, CDR2 SASEGT. The CDR3 totals 17 residues. V lost 2 bases to trimming and J lost 0 bases; unmatched junction nucleotides: 6. CDR3 DNA sequence: TGTGCCAGCAGTGAATGGCGGGAGGGCCTCAGCACAGATACGCAGTATCTT. Amino acid sequence: CASSEWREGLSTDTQYL.

This clonotype was observed a handful of times. The rearrangement links TRBV5-1 to TRBJ2-5, with 8 bases lining up with TRBD1. After removal of 4 bases from V and 2 bases from J, the junction contained 7 bases not matched to a gene. This CDR3 is built from 15 residues. In germline, CDR1 is SGHRS, CDR2 YFSETQ. CDR3 DNA sequence: TGCGCCAGCAGCCCGCAACGGACAGGGCAAGAGACCCAGTACTTC. It specifies CASSPQRTGQETQYF. Drawing the rest from reference TRBV5-1 and TRBJ2-5, the complete variable domain is KAGVTQTPRYLIKTRGQQVTLSCSPISGHRSVSWYQQTPGQGLQFLFEYFSETQRNKGNFPGRFSGRQFSNSRSEMNVSTLELGDSALYLCASSPQRTGQETQYFGPGTRLLVL.

This clonotype has a count of ten or more. The CDR3 loop reads CASSEAGRRAGTGELFF. DNA of the CDR3: TGTGCCAGCAGTGAGGCAGGGAGGAGGGCCGGCACCGGGGAGCTGTTTTTT. This chain uses TRBV2 with TRBJ2-2, with D possibly matching TRBD2 (6 bases). CDR3 length equals 17 residues. Trimming removed 3 bases at V and 4 bases at J, with 18 bases between. Germline V gene data show CDR1 as SNHLY and CDR2 as FYNNEI. Full variable domain (outside the CDR3, taken from reference TRBV2 and TRBJ2-2): EPEVTQTPSHQVTQMGQEVILRCVPISNHLYFYWYRQILGQKVEFLVSFYNNEISEKSEIFDDQFSVERPDGSNFTLKIRSTKLEDSAMYFCASSEAGRRAGTGELFFGEGSRLTVL.

This clonotype has a handful of counts. This may be a read error, as it is one base from a much larger clone. The chain joins TRBV7-2 to TRBJ1-5; D remains unclear. This CDR3 region has 16 residues. CDR1 is SGHTA, CDR2 FQGNSA, per germline. Written as DNA, the CDR3 is TGTGCCAGCAGCTTAGTCGGCACCGATAGCAGTCAGCCCCAGCATTTT. Translation gives CASSLVGTDSSQPQHF.